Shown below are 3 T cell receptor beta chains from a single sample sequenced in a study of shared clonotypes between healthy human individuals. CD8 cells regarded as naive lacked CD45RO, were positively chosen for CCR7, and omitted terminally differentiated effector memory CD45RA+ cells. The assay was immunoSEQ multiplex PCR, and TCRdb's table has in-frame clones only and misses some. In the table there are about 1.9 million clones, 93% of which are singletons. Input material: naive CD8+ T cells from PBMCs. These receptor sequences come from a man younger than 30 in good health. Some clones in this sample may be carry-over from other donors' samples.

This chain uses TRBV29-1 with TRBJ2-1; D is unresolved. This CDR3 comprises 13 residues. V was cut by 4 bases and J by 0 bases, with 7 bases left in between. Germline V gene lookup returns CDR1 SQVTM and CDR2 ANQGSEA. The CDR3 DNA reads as TGCAGCGTTGGGCCTTTCTCCTACAATGAGCAGTTCTTC. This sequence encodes CSVGPFSYNEQFF.

The CDR3 sequence is CASSQDTGETYEQYF. DNA of the CDR3: TGCGCCAGCAGCCAAGATACGGGCGAAACCTACGAGCAGTACTTC. V usage is TRBV4-1 and J usage is TRBJ2-7; D uncertain. Trimming left V 0 bases short and J 2 bases short, with 11 bases between. This CDR3 is 15 amino acids long. Germline V gene data show CDR1 as MGHRA and CDR2 as YSYEKL.

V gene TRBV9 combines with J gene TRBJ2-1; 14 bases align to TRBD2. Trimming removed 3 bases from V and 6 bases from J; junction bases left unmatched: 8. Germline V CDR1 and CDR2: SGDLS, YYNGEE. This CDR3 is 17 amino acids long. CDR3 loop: CASSEGLAGDGGNEQFF. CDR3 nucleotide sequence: TGTGCCAGCAGCGAGGGACTAGCGGGAGACGGGGGCAATGAGCAGTTCTTC.